The source of this T cell receptor beta chain is a study of OX40 agonist ivuxolimab in advanced cancers. Sequenced by immunoSEQ multiplex PCR; TCRdb stores in-frame clones only, minus some. The sample has roughly 25,000 clones; about 87% are singletons. About this clone: The antigen remains unidentified. The identical CDR3 is also encoded by other nucleotide sequences in the sample.

Whole-study results and caveats: The authors did not determine the antigen specificity of the expanded peripheral T cells.

Trimming left V 5 bases short and J 7 bases short, with 18 bases between. CDR1 SGHTA and CDR2 FQGTGA come from the germline V gene. The CDR3 is 14 amino acids. Exclusion applied to patients with autoimmune disease history or systemic immunosuppression. The origin of this receptor is an adult with an advanced solid tumor such as melanoma, head and neck, liver or kidney cancer. The sequencing here drew on CD4+ or CD8+ T cells sorted from blood, taken in a trial of the OX40 agonist ivuxolimab. V gene TRBV7-3 combines with J gene TRBJ2-7; D might be TRBD1 (6 bases). CDR3: CASSPRPGVEEQYF. The CDR3 DNA reads TGTGCCAGCAGCCCACGGCCAGGGGTGGAGGAGCAGTACTTC.